This entry features one T cell receptor (beta chain) sequence. Its antigen specificity is not known. No quality values exist for individual bases; no much larger clone is one base distant. CDR1 and CDR2 are read off the germline V gene as MNHEY and SVGEGT. The CDR3 runs 14 residues from the cysteine to the phenylalanine. The CDR3 DNA has 42 bases and is translated from base 1. The V end loses 4 bases and the J end loses 2 bases, and a stretch of 10 bases separates them. The data are from a study of T cell responses to AZD1222 COVID-19 vaccine (dated by TCRdb to about 2021). In terms of the full investigation: AZD1222 recipients given second doses at about 4 weeks or at about 12 weeks were pooled, since spike-specific TCR depth and breadth were not found to differ between the two schedules. A total of about 230 trial participants underwent TCR sequencing, of whom about 210 received two doses of AZD1222 and about 25 received two doses of the MenACWY control vaccine. Enrollment into the trials was organized by age into subgroups of 18-55, 56-69 and 70-plus years, and those subgroups contained roughly 150, 30 and 60 TCR-sequenced participants, respectively.

Explained via the paper, the time point label denotes: baseline before first vaccination. Vaccinee samples came from UK trials COV001 and COV002, including a single-blind randomized controlled phase 2/3 trial of AZD1222 (ChAdOx1 nCoV-19) in healthy adults. Trial participant PBMC samples were collected at day 0 and day 28 after the second dose for TCRbeta chain sequencing. What the study reported, not specific to this receptor: Participants were mostly white British, with more females than males. The authors suggested clonal diversity may have been underestimated. Nearly half of unique spike-specific TCRs reportedly recognized epitopes outside regions mutated in the B.1.351 and B.1.1.7 variants. CD4 TCRs associated with the vaccine covered the entire spike protein, and the dominant responses were in regions 160-218 and 743-854. Spike-specific TCR breadth and depth rose significantly after two AZD1222 doses compared with day 0 and with MenACWY recipients. The 56-69-year group was small, and its depth increase did not reach significance, likely because of low power. Conclusions about previously exposed vaccinees are limited, since just 5 to 7 AZD1222 recipients were seropositive for SARS-CoV-2 at baseline. No day 14 peak-response samples were available, so repertoires were characterized only after the peak T cell response.

The CDR3 regions of human TCRbeta chains were analyzed by immunosequencing. Concerning the study's data processing: TCRs in the repertoires were compared against a reference library of SARS-CoV-2-specific TCRs that had been generated with the MIRA antigen-specificity platform. Breadth meant the fraction of unique TCRs that were SARS-CoV-2-associated, whereas depth meant the fraction of total T cells that were SARS-CoV-2-associated. Using the MIRA data, each spike-specific TCR was assigned both to the spike region to which the TCR was reactive and to a CD4 or CD8 class. Log10-transformed breadth and depth values were compared by one-way ANOVA with Sidak's multiple comparisons tests. TCRdb stores this immuneACCESS table with in-frame sequences only. Part of the clones is absent; in the studies checked, under half of the shortfall reflects unresolved V genes, and no reason is known for the rest. For V, J and clone size, that table is used; D and trimming come from the DNA. This sample has about 150,000 clones in its table, and about 90% of those were observed once. The ten largest clones represent about 1.9% of the sample.

This TCR was sampled from an adult in good health. Sequenced material: peripheral blood, taken on day 0 of AZD1222 vaccination. This chain is built from TRBV6-2 or TRBV6-3 and TRBJ2-3; too little of a D gene remains to name it. The sequenced DNA: TGTGCCAGCAGTTTCGACCGGATCACAGATACGCAGTATTTT. Its coded protein is CASSFDRITDTQYF.